This entry lists 13 T cell receptor beta chains sequenced from one sample in a study of T cell responses to AZD1222 COVID-19 vaccine. Libraries were prepared by immunoSEQ multiplex PCR; TCRdb keeps only in-frame clonotypes and omits some of them. The profile shows about 130,000 clones, 93% of them singletons. The source was peripheral blood, collected on day 0 of AZD1222 vaccination. The receptors were sampled from an adult in good health.

The chain carries TRBV4-2 and TRBJ1-1; D is unresolved. The CDR3 extends over 15 amino acids. V was trimmed by 0 bases and J by 3 bases, leaving 11 bases between them. Germline V gene sequence: CDR1 LGHNA, CDR2 YNFKEQ. The CDR3, as DNA: TGTGCCAGCAGCCAAGAGTCAGTGGAGGACACTGAAGCTTTCTTT. Its translation is CASSQESVEDTEAFF.

This sequence joins TRBV19 and TRBJ1-5; 9 nucleotides line up with TRBD1. The CDR3 consists of 13 residues. Germline CDR1 LNHDA, CDR2 SQIVND (reference sequence). The trim removed 11 bases at V and 5 bases at J, leaving 7 bases unmatched. The CDR3 loop is CASTGQGYQPQHF. CDR3 DNA sequence: TGTGCCTCAACGGGACAGGGATATCAGCCCCAGCATTTT. The variable domain in full, completed from reference TRBV19 and TRBJ1-5, reads DGGITQSPKYLFRKEGQNVTLSCEQNLNHDAMYWYRQDPGQGLRLIYYSQIVNDFQKGDIAEGYSVSREKKESFPLTVTSAQKNPTAFYLCASTGQGYQPQHFGDGTRLSIL.

The rearrangement links TRBV5-1 to TRBJ2-2; the D gene is possibly TRBD2 (5 bases). CDR1 and CDR2 (germline): SGHRS, YFSETQ. With 4 bases removed from V and 5 bases from J, the gap between germline ends came to 12 bases. This CDR3 region has 14 residues. CDR3: CASSDGVGTGELFF. The CDR3 region has the DNA TGCGCCAGCAGCGACGGGGTTGGGACCGGGGAGCTGTTTTTT.

This clone was counted a single time. The chain employs TRBV19 and TRBJ2-7; D is unclear. Germline V gene lookup returns CDR1 LNHDA and CDR2 SQIVND (reference sequence). CDR3 length equals 14 residues. The V end was cut by 1 base, the J end by 0 bases, with 7 bases between. The CDR3 spells CASSIALFSYEQYF. As DNA, the CDR3 is TGTGCCAGTAGTATAGCGCTCTTCTCCTACGAGCAGTACTTC.

This clone was observed a single time. The V call is TRBV29-1, the J call TRBJ1-2; 9 bases map to TRBD1. Germline CDR1 reads SQVTM; CDR2 reads ANQGSEA. The CDR3 sequence is 17 residues long. V shed 3 bases, J shed 2 bases, and the junction held 13 bases outside the gene matches. The CDR3 bases are TGCAGCGTTGATACGGGTGACAGGGGGGGTATAAACTATGGCTACACCTTC. Its translation is CSVDTGDRGGINYGYTF.

The chain has TRBV7-2 and TRBJ1-1; D unresolved. Trimming removed 5 bases at V and 1 base at J, with 14 bases between. CDR1 and CDR2 from the germline V gene are SGHTA and FQGNSA. CDR3 length: 15 amino acids. As DNA, the CDR3 is TGTGCCAGCAGCGTTTCGACGGGCGAGAACACTGAAGCTTTCTTT. Its translation is CASSVSTGENTEAFF.

The rearrangement uses TRBV13 and TRBJ2-2; maybe TRBD2 (7 bases). Trimming stripped 4 bases from V and 6 bases from J, with 18 bases between. Germline V gene sequence: CDR1 PRHDT, CDR2 FYEKMQ (reference sequence). This CDR3 comprises 16 residues. CDR3 region: CASSSRGGGRAGELFF. CDR3 bases: TGTGCCAGCAGCTCCCGAGGGGGGGGTAGAGCCGGGGAGCTGTTTTTT.

V usage is TRBV6-5 and J usage is TRBJ1-6; 8 bases align to TRBD1. J was trimmed by 7 bases and V by 0 bases; bases with no gene match: 5. Germline values: CDR1 MNHEY, CDR2 SVGAGI. CDR3 length: 16 residues. The CDR3 sequence: CASSYSSDRGNSPLHF. CDR3 nucleotides: TGTGCCAGCAGTTACTCGAGCGACAGGGGAAATTCACCCCTCCACTTT.

This chain connects TRBV24-1 to TRBJ2-1; 10 nucleotides align to TRBD1. The germline gives CDR1 KGHDR, CDR2 SFDVKD. Losses at the gene ends were 3 bases for V and 5 bases for J; bases not matched to a gene: 9. The CDR3 has 17 residues. CDR3 protein: CATSDPRTGGLHNEQFF. Written as DNA, the CDR3 is TGTGCCACCAGTGATCCCAGGACAGGGGGGTTACACAATGAGCAGTTCTTC.

The gene calls are TRBV5-6 and TRBJ2-3, with TRBD2 matching 12 bases. The CDR3 runs to 15 residues. Germline V gene sequence: CDR1 SGHDT, CDR2 YYEEEE. Germline trimming cut 1 base from V and 6 bases from J; bases unmatched to any gene: 3. CDR3 DNA sequence: TGTGCCAGCAGCTTGACTAGCGGGAGGAGGGATACGCAGTATTTT. It translates to CASSLTSGRRDTQYF.

The V and J genes are TRBV28 and TRBJ2-7; 9 nucleotides agree with TRBD2. CDR3 length: 15 amino acids. CDR1 and CDR2 (germline): MDHEN, SYDVKM. Unmatched junction bases numbered 5, after V lost 3 bases and J lost 2 bases. The CDR3 reads CASSFVTSGTYEQYF. DNA for the CDR3: TGTGCCAGCAGTTTCGTGACTAGCGGAACCTACGAGCAGTACTTC.

There are a few counts of this clone. The chain employs TRBV5-4 and TRBJ1-6, with 7 bases identical to TRBD1. Germline CDR1 and CDR2: SGHNT and YYREEE (reference sequence). The CDR3 runs 16 residues. J was trimmed by 10 bases and V by 2 bases; bases with no gene match: 12. The CDR3 reads CASSLGRGDSTSPLHF. CDR3 DNA: TGTGCCAGCAGCTTAGGGCGAGGGGACAGTACCTCACCCCTCCACTTT.

The chain couples TRBV5-4 to TRBJ2-7; the match to TRBD2 covers 12 bases. The CDR3 runs to 17 residues. Losses at the gene ends were 2 bases for V and 0 bases for J; bases not matched to a gene: 6. CDR1 is SGHNT, CDR2 YYREEE, per germline (reference sequence). CDR3 nucleotides: TGTGCCAGCAGCTTATTCCGGACTAGCGGGAACTCCTACGAGCAGTACTTC. Protein: CASSLFRTSGNSYEQYF.